The source of this T cell receptor (beta chain) is a study of early T cells in non-severe SARS-CoV-2 infection. Overall study: Chains were unpaired, as sequencing was done on bulk RNA from unsorted whole blood.

V lost 5 bases to trimming and J lost 7 bases, with 17 bases between them. CDR1 is SEHNR and CDR2 is FQNEAQ in the germline V gene (reference sequence). The CDR3 runs to 14 residues. The TCR library protocol attached unique molecular identifiers to the individual cDNA molecules. From the 5' RACE reads, TCRdb called clonotypes with MiXCR, one entry per CDR3 protein. The sample contains roughly 50,000 distinct CDR3 sequences, over 5% of which appear only once. A word on this clonotype: The antigen is not known.

Study results and limitations: A preference for anti-spike CD8 responses marked VDJdb matching, which missed private and CD4 specificities.

The sequencing here drew on whole blood, taken at baseline. This TCR derives from an adult who was a healthcare worker with PCR-confirmed SARS-CoV-2 infection or an uninfected control (not recorded which). This chain joins TRBV7-9 and TRBJ1-1; tentatively, D is TRBD1 (5 bases). The CDR3 DNA sequence: TGTGCCAGCAGCCTAGTCGGGGGAACGAATGAAGCTTTCTTT. Protein: CASSLVGGTNEAFF.